The following is a T cell receptor (beta chain) sequence with its context. Clones were read by immunoSEQ multiplex PCR, and TCRdb kept only the in-frame ones, dropping some. The sample consists of about 40,000 clones, roughly 88% of them appearing once. The sample originates from a study of T cell changes during pregnancy in multiple sclerosis. J gave up 6 bases and V 0 bases, and 12 bases lay outside the gene matches. CDR1 SGHRS and CDR2 YFSETQ come from the germline V gene. There are 17 residues in the CDR3. The specimen sequenced was PBMCs (not recorded whether the cells were cultured). The clonotype comes from a female donor with multiple sclerosis, enrolled in a pregnancy study. The chain has TRBV5-1 and TRBJ2-1, with 7 bases lining up with TRBD2. The DNA for the CDR3 is TGCGCCAGCAGCTTGGTGGTCTGGACTAGAGGGTCCAATGAGCAGTTCTTC. It translates to CASSLVVWTRGSNEQFF.